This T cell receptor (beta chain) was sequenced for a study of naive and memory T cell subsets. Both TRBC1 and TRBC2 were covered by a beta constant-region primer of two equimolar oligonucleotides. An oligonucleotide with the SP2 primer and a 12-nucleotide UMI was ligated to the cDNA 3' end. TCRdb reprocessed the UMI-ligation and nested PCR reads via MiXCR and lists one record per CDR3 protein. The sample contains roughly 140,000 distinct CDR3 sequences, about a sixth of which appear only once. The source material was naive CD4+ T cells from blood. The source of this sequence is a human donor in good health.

This chain's CDR3 is CASSYSSGTYEQYF. As DNA, the CDR3 is TGTGCCAGCAGTTACTCGTCCGGGACCTACGAGCAGTACTTC. The V gene is TRBV6-6, the J gene TRBJ2-7, with D possibly being TRBD2 (5 bases). Germline V gives CDR1 MNHNY, CDR2 SVGAGI (reference sequence). The V gene lost 0 bases and the J gene lost 2 bases, with 8 bases spanning the gap. The CDR3 length is 14 residues.